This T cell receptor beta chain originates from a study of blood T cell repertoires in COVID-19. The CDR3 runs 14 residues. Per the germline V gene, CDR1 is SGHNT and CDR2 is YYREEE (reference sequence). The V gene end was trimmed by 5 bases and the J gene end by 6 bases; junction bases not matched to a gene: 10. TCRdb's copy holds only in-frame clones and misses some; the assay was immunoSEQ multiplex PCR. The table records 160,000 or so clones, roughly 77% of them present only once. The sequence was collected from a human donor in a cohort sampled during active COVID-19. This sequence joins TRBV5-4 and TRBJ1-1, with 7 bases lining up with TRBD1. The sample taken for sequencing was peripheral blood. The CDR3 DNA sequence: TGTGCCAGCAGGGACAGGACAAGAGGGGCTGAAGCTTTCTTT. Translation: CASRDRTRGAEAFF.